This T cell receptor beta chain was recovered during a study of T-cell reconstitution after alpha-beta-depleted transplantation in children. Germline trimming cut 7 bases from V and 0 bases from J; bases unmatched to any gene: 9. CDR1 and CDR2 (germline): SQVTM, ANQGSEA. The CDR3 is 15 residues long. This clonotype was seen ten or more times. What it binds is not known. Preparing the TCRbeta library involved the use of unique molecular identifiers. A single record per CDR3 protein comes from TCRdb applying MiXCR to the PCR reads. The sample has 200,000 to 250,000 distinct CDR3 sequences, around 25% seen once; the top ten hold about 2.6%. Study-wide results and limits: At around two months after transplant, the alpha-beta T cells were reportedly derived from several hundred expanded clones that came from non-depleted graft cells. Some patients' high day-60 TCRbeta diversity was attributed to recipient cells surviving conditioning.

The receptor comes from a girl aged 2 to 9 with Fanconi anemia, due to receive a stem cell transplant. The chain couples TRBV29-1 to TRBJ2-7; 10 nucleotides match TRBD2. The sample in question was PBMCs, obtained before TCRalphabeta/CD19-depleted stem cell transplant. The CDR3 nucleotides are TGCAGCGGTATAGCGGGGGGCTCCCCCTCCTACGAGCAGTACTTC. Its translation is CSGIAGGSPSYEQYF.